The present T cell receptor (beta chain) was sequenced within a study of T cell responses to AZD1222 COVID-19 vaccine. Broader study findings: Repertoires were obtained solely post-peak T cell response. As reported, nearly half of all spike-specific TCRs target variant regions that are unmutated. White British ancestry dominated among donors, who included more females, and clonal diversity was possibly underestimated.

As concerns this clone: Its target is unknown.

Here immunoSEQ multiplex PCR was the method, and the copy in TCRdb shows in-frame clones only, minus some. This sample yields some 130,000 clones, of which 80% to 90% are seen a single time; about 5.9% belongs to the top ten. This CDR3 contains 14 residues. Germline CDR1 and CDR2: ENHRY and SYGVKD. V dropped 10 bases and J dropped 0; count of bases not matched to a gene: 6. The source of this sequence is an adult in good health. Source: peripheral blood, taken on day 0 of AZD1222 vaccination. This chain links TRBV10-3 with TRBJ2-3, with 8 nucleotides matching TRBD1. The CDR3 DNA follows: TGTGCCACACGGACAGGGTCTAGCACAGATACGCAGTATTTT. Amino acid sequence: CATRTGSSTDTQYF.